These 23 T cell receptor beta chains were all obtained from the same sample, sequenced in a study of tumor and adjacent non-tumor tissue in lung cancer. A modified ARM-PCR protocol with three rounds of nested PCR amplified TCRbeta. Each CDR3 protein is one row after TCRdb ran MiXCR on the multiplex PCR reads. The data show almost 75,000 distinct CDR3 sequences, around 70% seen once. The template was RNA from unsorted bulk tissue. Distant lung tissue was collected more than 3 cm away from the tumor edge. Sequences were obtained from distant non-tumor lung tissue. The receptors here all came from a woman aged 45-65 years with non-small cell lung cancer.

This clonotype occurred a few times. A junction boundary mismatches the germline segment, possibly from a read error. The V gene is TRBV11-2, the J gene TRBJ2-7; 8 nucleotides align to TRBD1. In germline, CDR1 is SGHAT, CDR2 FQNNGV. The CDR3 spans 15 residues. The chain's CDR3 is CASRSGTGRTYEQYF. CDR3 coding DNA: TGTGCTAGCAGGTCGGGGACAGGTCGGACCTACGAGCAGTACTTC.

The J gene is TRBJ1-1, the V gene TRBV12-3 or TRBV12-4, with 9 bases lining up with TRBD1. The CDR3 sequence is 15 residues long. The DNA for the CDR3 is TGTGACAGTAATCGACCGGGACAGGGTGGAACTGAAGCTTTCTTT. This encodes CDSNRPGQGGTEAFF.

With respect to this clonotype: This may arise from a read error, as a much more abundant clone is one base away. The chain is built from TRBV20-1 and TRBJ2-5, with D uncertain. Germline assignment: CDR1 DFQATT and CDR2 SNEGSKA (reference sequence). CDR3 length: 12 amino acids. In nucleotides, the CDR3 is TGCAGTGTTAGACTGATGGGAGAGACCCAGTACTTC. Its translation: CSVRLMGETQYF.

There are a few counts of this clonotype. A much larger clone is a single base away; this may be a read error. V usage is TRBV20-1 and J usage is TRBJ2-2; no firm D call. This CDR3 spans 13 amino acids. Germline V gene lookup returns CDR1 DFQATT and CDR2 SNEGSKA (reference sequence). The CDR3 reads CSAQQANTVELFF. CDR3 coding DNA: TGCAGTGCTCAACAAGCGAACACCGTGGAGCTGTTTTTT.

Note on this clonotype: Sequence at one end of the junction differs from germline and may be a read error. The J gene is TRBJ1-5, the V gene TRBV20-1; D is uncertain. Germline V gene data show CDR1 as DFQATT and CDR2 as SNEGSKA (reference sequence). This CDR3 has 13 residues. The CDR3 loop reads CSAREHSNEPQHF. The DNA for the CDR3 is TGTAGTGCTAGAGAACATAGCAATGAGCCCCAGCATTTT.

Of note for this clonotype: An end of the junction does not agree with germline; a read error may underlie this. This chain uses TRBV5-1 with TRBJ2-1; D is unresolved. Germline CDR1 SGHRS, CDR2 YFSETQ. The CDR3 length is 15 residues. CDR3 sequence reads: CASSLVAGAYNERFF. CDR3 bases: TGCGCCAGCAGCTTGGTCGCAGGAGCATACAATGAGCGGTTCTTC.

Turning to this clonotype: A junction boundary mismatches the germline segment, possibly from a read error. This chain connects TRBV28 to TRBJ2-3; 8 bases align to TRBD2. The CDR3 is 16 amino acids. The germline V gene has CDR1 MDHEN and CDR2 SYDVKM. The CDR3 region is CASSPHRGGRTDAQYF. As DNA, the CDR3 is TGTGCCAGCAGTCCACACCGGGGGGGCCGCACAGATGCGCAGTATTTT. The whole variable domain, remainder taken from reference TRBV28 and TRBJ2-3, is DVKVTQSSRYLVKRTGEKVFLECVQDMDHENMFWYRQDPGLGLRLIYFSYDVKMKEKGDIPEGYSVSREKKERFSLILESASTNQTSMYLCASSPHRGGRTDAQYFGPGTRLTVL.

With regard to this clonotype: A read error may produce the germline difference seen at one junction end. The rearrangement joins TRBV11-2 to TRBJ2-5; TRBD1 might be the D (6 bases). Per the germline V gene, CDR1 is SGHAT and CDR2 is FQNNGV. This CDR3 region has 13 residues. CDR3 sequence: CANSLGQGETQYF. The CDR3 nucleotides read TGTGCCAACAGCTTGGGTCAGGGGGAGACCCAGTACTTC. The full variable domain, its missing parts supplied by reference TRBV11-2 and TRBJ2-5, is EAGVAQSPRYKIIEKRQSVAFWCNPISGHATLYWYQQILGQGPKLLIQFQNNGVVDDSQLPKDRFSAERLKGVDSTLKIQPAKLEDSAVYLCANSLGQGETQYFGPGTRLLVL.

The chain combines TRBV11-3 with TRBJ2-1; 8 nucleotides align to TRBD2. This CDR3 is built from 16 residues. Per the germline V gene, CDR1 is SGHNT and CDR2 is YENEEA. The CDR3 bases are TGTAGCAGCAGCTTAGCGGGAACCCTCTCCTACAATGAGCAGTTCTTC. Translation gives CSSSLAGTLSYNEQFF. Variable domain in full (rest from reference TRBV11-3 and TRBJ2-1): EAGVVQSPRYKIIEKKQPVAFWCNPISGHNTLYWYLQNLGQGPELLIRYENEEAVDDSQLPKDRFSAERLKGVDSTLKIQPAELGDSAVYLCSSSLAGTLSYNEQFFGPGTRLTVL.

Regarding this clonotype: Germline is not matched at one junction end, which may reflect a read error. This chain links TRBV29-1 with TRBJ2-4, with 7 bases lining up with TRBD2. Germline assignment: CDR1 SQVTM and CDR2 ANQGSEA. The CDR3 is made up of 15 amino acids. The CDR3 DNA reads TGTAACGTTGAAGTCCTAGCGGAACCCAAAAACATTCAGTACTTC. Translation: CNVEVLAEPKNIQYF.

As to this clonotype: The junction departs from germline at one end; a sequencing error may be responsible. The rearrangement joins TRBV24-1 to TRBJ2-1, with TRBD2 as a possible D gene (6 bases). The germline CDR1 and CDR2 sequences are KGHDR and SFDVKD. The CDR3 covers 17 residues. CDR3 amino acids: CTTSPANGSPTYNEQFF. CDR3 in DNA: TGTACCACCAGTCCGGCTAACGGGAGTCCGACCTACAATGAGCAGTTCTTC.

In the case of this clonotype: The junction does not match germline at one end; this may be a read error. The CDR3 DNA reads as TGTACCAGCAGTGATGGGCAGGGAGGAGAGACCCAGTACTTC. This translates into CTSSDGQGGETQYF. The V call is TRBV2, the J call TRBJ2-5, with D perhaps matching TRBD2 (6 bases). From germline, CDR1 is SNHLY and CDR2 FYNNEI. CDR3 length: 14 residues.

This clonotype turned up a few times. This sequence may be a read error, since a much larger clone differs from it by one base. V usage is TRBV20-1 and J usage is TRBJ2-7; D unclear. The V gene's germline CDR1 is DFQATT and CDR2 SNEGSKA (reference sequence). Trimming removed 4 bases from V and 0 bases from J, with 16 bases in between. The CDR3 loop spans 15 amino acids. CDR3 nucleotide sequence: TGCAGTGCTAAAGAGCCTATGTTCCCCTCCTACGAGCAGTACTTC. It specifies CSAKEPMFPSYEQYF.

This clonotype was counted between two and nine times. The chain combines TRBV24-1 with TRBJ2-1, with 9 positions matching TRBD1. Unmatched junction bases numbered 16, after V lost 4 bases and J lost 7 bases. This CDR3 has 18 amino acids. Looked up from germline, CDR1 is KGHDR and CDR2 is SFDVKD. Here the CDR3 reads CATSDPRPGQGTRNEQFF. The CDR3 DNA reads TGTGCCACCAGTGACCCACGTCCGGGACAGGGAACACGGAATGAGCAGTTCTTC.

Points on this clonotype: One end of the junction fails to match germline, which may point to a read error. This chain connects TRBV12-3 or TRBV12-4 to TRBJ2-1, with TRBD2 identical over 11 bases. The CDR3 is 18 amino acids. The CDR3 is CTSNPKGSRLAGGYEQFF. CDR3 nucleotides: TGTACCAGCAATCCTAAGGGGTCAAGGCTAGCGGGAGGCTATGAGCAGTTCTTC.

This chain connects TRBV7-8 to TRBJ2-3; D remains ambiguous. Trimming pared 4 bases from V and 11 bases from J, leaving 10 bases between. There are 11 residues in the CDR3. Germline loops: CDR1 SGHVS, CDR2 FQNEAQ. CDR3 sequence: CASSYLEMQYF. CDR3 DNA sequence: TGTGCCAGCAGCTACCTAGAAATGCAGTATTTT.

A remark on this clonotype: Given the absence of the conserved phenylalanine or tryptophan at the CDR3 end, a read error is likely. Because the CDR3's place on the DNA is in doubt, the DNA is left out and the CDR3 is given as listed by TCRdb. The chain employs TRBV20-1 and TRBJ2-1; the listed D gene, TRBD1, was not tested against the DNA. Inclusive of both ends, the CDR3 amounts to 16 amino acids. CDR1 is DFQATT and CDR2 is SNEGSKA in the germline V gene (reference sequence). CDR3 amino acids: CSARDLKTGGYNERFL.

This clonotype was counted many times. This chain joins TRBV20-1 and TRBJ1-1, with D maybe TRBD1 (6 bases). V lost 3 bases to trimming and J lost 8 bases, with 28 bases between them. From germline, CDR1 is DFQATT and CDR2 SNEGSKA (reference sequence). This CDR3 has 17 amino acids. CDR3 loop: CSASTNLQGRKGREAFF. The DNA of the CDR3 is TGCAGTGCTAGCACTAATTTACAGGGTAGAAAAGGGAGAGAAGCTTTCTTT.

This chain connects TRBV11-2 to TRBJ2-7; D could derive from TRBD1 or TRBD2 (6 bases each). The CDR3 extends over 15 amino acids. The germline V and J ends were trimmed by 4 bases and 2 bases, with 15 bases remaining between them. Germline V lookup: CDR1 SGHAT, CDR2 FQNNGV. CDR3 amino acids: CASSSGARRTYEQYF. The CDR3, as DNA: TGTGCCAGCAGCTCGGGGGCACGGCGGACCTACGAGCAGTACTTC.

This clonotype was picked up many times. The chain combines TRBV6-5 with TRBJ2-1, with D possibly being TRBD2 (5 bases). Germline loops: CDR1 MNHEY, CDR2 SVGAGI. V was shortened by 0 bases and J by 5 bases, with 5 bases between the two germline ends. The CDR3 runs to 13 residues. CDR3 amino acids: CASSYSTNNEQFF. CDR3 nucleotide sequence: TGTGCCAGCAGTTACTCGACTAACAATGAGCAGTTCTTC.

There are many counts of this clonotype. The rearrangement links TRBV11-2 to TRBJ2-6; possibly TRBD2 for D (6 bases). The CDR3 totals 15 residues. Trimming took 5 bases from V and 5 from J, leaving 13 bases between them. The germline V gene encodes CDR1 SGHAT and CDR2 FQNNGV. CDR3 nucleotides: TGTGCCAGCAGCCTAGGCGGGGTCTGGGCCAACGTCCTGACTTTC. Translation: CASSLGGVWANVLTF.

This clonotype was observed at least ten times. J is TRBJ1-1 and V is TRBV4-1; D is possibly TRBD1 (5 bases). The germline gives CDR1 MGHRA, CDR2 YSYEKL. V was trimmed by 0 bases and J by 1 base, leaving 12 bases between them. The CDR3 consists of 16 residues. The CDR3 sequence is CASSQDLYRWNTEAFF. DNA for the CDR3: TGCGCCAGCAGCCAAGATTTGTACAGGTGGAACACTGAAGCTTTCTTT.

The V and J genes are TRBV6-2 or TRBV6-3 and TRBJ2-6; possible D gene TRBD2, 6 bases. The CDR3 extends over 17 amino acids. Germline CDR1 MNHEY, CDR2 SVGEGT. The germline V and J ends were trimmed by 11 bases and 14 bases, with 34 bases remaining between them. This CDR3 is CAAPWREVLSGAIILTF. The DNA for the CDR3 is TGTGCCGCACCCTGGAGGGAGGTCCTCTCTGGGGCCATCATCCTGACTTTC.